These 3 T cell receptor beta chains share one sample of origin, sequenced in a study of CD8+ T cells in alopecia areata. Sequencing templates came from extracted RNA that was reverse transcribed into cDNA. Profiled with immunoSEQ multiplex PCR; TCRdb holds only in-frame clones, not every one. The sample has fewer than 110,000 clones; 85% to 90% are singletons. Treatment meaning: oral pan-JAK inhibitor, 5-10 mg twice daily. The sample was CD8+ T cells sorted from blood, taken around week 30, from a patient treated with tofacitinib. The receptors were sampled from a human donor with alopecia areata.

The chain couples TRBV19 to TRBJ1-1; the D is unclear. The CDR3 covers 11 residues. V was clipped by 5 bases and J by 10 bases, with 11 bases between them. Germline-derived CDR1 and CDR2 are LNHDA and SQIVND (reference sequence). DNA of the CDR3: TGTGCCAGTAGTTGGGATCTAGGAGCTTTCTTT. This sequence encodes CASSWDLGAFF.

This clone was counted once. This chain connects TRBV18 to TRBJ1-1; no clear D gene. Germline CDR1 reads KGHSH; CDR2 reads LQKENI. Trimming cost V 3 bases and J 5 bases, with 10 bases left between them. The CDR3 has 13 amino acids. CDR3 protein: CASSPPWRTEAFF. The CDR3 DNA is TGTGCCAGCTCACCTCCGTGGCGTACTGAAGCTTTCTTT.

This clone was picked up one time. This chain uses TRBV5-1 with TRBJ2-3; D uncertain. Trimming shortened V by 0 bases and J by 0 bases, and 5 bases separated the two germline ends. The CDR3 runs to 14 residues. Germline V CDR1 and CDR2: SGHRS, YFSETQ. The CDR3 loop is CASSLERSTDTQYF. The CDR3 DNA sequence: TGCGCCAGCAGCTTGGAGAGGAGCACAGATACGCAGTATTTT.